The 18 T cell receptor beta chains in this list originate from one sample, sequenced in a study of blood T cell repertoires in COVID-19. The repertoire was sequenced with immunoSEQ multiplex PCR; TCRdb's copy has only in-frame clones and lacks some. Of approximately 63,000 clones in the sample, about nine tenths were seen once. Sequences were obtained from peripheral blood. These receptors were obtained from a human donor in a cohort sampled during active COVID-19.

The chain couples TRBV29-1 to TRBJ2-7, with D perhaps TRBD1 (6 bases). V lost 4 bases, J lost 6 bases, and 25 bases lay in between. The CDR3 spans 16 residues. The germline V gene has CDR1 SQVTM and CDR2 ANQGSEA. CDR3 DNA sequence: TGCAGCGTTGTAAGTCCGGGGACGAAGACAGGAGGCGAGCAGTACTTC. Its protein product is CSVVSPGTKTGGEQYF.

The count of this clone is one. V gene TRBV7-3 combines with J gene TRBJ2-1; TRBD2 is a possible D gene (7 bases). The germline V and J ends were trimmed by 4 bases and 9 bases, with 16 bases remaining between them. The V gene's germline CDR1 is SGHTA and CDR2 FQGTGA. The CDR3 extends over 14 amino acids. The CDR3 protein is CASSSWGGRGEQFF. CDR3 in DNA: TGTGCCAGCAGCTCTTGGGGGGGCCGAGGTGAGCAGTTCTTC.

This sequence joins TRBV18 and TRBJ1-2; 8 bases are shared with TRBD1. The germline V gene has CDR1 KGHSH and CDR2 LQKENI. Trimming took 1 base from V and 3 from J; bases not matched to a gene: 7. The CDR3 has 16 residues. CDR3 protein: CASSPRQETGDYGYTF. CDR3 sequence (DNA): TGTGCCAGCTCACCACGACAGGAGACAGGGGACTATGGCTACACCTTC.

The chain uses TRBV9 and TRBJ2-5; 11 bases are a match to TRBD2. The CDR3 is 17 residues long. The V and J ends lost 3 bases and 1 base, in that order; junction bases with no gene match: 8. From germline, CDR1 is SGDLS and CDR2 YYNGEE. Here the CDR3 DNA reads TGTGCCAGCAGCGGGCGGTTAGCGGGGGGGCCCCAAGAGACCCAGTACTTC. Translated, it gives CASSGRLAGGPQETQYF.

This chain joins TRBV5-4 and TRBJ2-3; 7 bases agree with TRBD2. Germline V gene sequence: CDR1 SGHNT, CDR2 YYREEE (reference sequence). This CDR3 contains 16 residues. With V trimmed by 0 bases and J by 1 base, 5 bases remained unmatched. In nucleotides, the CDR3 is TGTGCCAGCAGCTTGGGCGGGAGCTTGGGCACAGATACGCAGTATTTT. This translates into CASSLGGSLGTDTQYF.

The chain couples TRBV30 to TRBJ1-1; D possibly corresponds to TRBD1 (5 bases). In germline, CDR1 is GTSNPN, CDR2 SVGIG (reference sequence). V was shortened by 1 base and J by 7 bases, with 13 bases between the two germline ends. The CDR3 loop spans 13 amino acids. CDR3 nucleotides: TGTGCCTGGAGTGGAAGGGGCAGGGATGAAGCTTTCTTT. It specifies CAWSGRGRDEAFF.

CDR3 sequence reads: CASSQDQTPVPQYF. CDR3 bases: TGCGCCAGCAGCCAAGATCAGACTCCCGTGCCGCAGTATTTT. The rearrangement uses TRBV4-3 and TRBJ2-3; no reliable D call. Trimming removed 0 bases at V and 10 bases at J, with 14 bases between. The germline V gene encodes CDR1 LGHNA and CDR2 YSLEER. The CDR3 is 14 amino acids.

The chain is built from TRBV5-1 and TRBJ1-1; 9 positions agree with TRBD1. Trimming at V came to 0 bases and at J to 1 base, leaving 7 bases not matched to a gene. This CDR3 contains 17 residues. CDR1 is SGHRS, CDR2 YFSETQ, per germline. The CDR3 reads CASSLARDRAWNTEAFF. For the CDR3, the DNA is TGCGCCAGCAGCTTGGCCAGGGACAGGGCCTGGAACACTGAAGCTTTCTTT.

The V and J genes are TRBV5-1 and TRBJ2-1, with 9 bases identical to TRBD2. CDR1 SGHRS and CDR2 YFSETQ come from the germline V gene. The trim removed 6 bases at V and 6 bases at J, leaving 7 bases unmatched. CDR3 length: 14 residues. CDR3 sequence: CASKSGTSLNEQFF. For the CDR3, the DNA is TGCGCCAGCAAATCCGGGACTAGCCTCAATGAGCAGTTCTTC.

The V call is TRBV4-1, the J call TRBJ2-1, with 7 bases fitting TRBD2. The CDR3 totals 12 residues. With V trimmed by 1 base and J by 9 bases, 0 bases remained unmatched. Germline CDR1 is MGHRA and CDR2 is YSYEKL. CDR3 sequence (DNA): TGCGCCAGCAGCCAAGGGGGGGGTGAGCAGTTCTTC. Its protein is CASSQGGGEQFF.

The V gene is TRBV10-1, the J gene TRBJ2-1; TRBD1 matches at 8 bases. CDR3 length equals 15 residues. Germline assignment: CDR1 WNHNN and CDR2 SYGVQD (reference sequence). Unmatched junction bases numbered 4, after V lost 4 bases and J lost 2 bases. CDR3 nucleotides: TGCGCCAGCAGTGCCGGACAGGGCCCCTACAATGAGCAGTTCTTC. Encoded protein: CASSAGQGPYNEQFF.

The chain carries TRBV5-1 and TRBJ2-5; D not certain. The CDR3 totals 14 residues. V gave up 0 bases and J gave up 2 bases, with 8 bases separating them. The germline CDR1 and CDR2 sequences are SGHRS and YFSETQ. The CDR3 coding sequence is TGCGCCAGCAGCTTGGCAGGCATACAAGAGACCCAGTACTTC. This codes for CASSLAGIQETQYF. Together with reference TRBV5-1 and TRBJ2-5, the CDR3 gives the full variable domain: KAGVTQTPRYLIKTRGQQVTLSCSPISGHRSVSWYQQTPGQGLQFLFEYFSETQRNKGNFPGRFSGRQFSNSRSEMNVSTLELGDSALYLCASSLAGIQETQYFGPGTRLLVL.

This chain connects TRBV28 to TRBJ2-6, with 8 bases matching TRBD1. The germline V gene has CDR1 MDHEN and CDR2 SYDVKM. The CDR3 loop spans 17 amino acids. V trimming: 5 bases; J trimming: 1 base; junction bases outside the gene matches: 7. The DNA of the CDR3 is TGTGCCAGCAGTGGGGGACAGGTGCCATCTGGGGCCAACGTCCTGACTTTC. Protein: CASSGGQVPSGANVLTF.

Concerning this clone itself: The junction departs from the called germline gene at one end, perhaps through a read error. V and J are TRBV7-7 and TRBJ2-5, with no clear D. The germline CDR1 and CDR2 sequences are SSHAT and FNYEAQ (reference sequence). The CDR3 has 13 residues. The CDR3 loop is CASSFGSQETQYF. The CDR3 coding sequence is TGTGCTAGCAGCTTCGGGTCCCAAGAGACCCAGTACTTC.

The V gene is TRBV27, the J gene TRBJ1-5, with D possibly TRBD1 on 6 matching bases. The CDR3 loop spans 16 amino acids. V was clipped by 3 bases and J by 6 bases, with 18 bases between them. Germline CDR1 MNHEY, CDR2 SMNVEV (reference sequence). DNA for the CDR3: TGTGCCAGCAGTTTGGGCCCGGGGGGGGGCATTCAGCCCCAGCATTTT. It is translated as CASSLGPGGGIQPQHF.

The J gene is TRBJ2-5, the V gene TRBV24-1; no firm D call. The CDR3 contains 13 residues. CDR1 KGHDR and CDR2 SFDVKD come from the germline V gene. With 5 bases removed from V and 4 bases from J, the gap between germline ends came to 10 bases. The chain's CDR3 is CATSGVPLETQYF. DNA of the CDR3: TGTGCCACCAGTGGTGTCCCCCTAGAGACCCAGTACTTC.

The V gene is TRBV24-1, the J gene TRBJ2-7; D is unresolved. Per germline, CDR1 KGHDR and CDR2 SFDVKD. V was shortened by 6 bases and J by 2 bases, with 13 bases between the two germline ends. This CDR3 contains 14 residues. The CDR3 spells CATSLRALPYEQYF. CDR3 sequence (DNA): TGTGCCACCAGTCTTCGCGCCCTACCCTACGAGCAGTACTTC.

The chain is built from TRBV19 and TRBJ2-7; 7 positions agree with TRBD1. The junction had 17 bases not matched to a gene; V was cut back by 5 bases and J by 7 bases. Germline lookup yields CDR1 LNHDA and CDR2 SQIVND (reference sequence). The CDR3 consists of 16 residues. The CDR3 reads CASSLVFGTVGGEQYF. CDR3 coding DNA: TGTGCCAGTAGTCTCGTTTTCGGGACAGTCGGCGGGGAGCAGTACTTC.